This TCR beta chain was profiled in a study of shared clonotypes between healthy human individuals. Study outcomes and limitations: The donor pool, a small one, limited the genetic and exposure-history diversity represented. The study found roughly 5.3% of naive CD4 clonotypes shared across several donors.

Trimming took off 4 bases at V and 6 bases at J, with 13 bases between the two ends. This CDR3 is built from 13 residues. In germline, CDR1 is MNHEY, CDR2 SMNVEV (reference sequence). With regard to this clone: Its antigen remains unidentified.

The assay was run at deep level. Data came from immunoSEQ multiplex PCR; TCRdb stores just in-frame clones and leaves some out. The data show 650,000 to 700,000 clones, 90% seen once. The chain recombines TRBV27 with TRBJ2-7, with D possibly matching TRBD2 (6 bases). This sequence was found in a man aged 18 to 29 in good health. Some clones in this sample may be carry-over from other donors' samples. The material sequenced was memory CD8+ T cells from PBMCs. Described subset: CD45RO+ cells pooled with CCR7-negative TemRA cells. This CDR3 reads CASSSSGVGEQYF. The CDR3, as DNA: TGTGCCAGCAGTTCCTCGGGAGTAGGCGAGCAGTACTTC.